Below, 8 T cell receptor beta chains from the same sample are listed, as sequenced in a study of blood T cell repertoires in COVID-19. Assay: immunoSEQ multiplex PCR; the TCRdb copy retains only in-frame clones and omits some. This sample has approximately 64,000 clones, with about four fifths found just once. The sequenced sample was peripheral blood. The receptors were gathered from a woman in her 70s with acute or convalescent COVID-19.

The chain is built from TRBV6-5 and TRBJ1-2; possibly TRBD1 for D (5 bases). CDR3 length: 14 amino acids. V lost 11 bases to trimming and J lost 4 bases, with 20 bases between them. CDR1 is MNHEY and CDR2 is SVGAGI in the germline V gene. CDR3 residues: CAAAAGTKVYGYTF. The CDR3 DNA is TGTGCCGCGGCCGCGGGGACCAAAGTCTATGGCTACACCTTC.

The CDR3 region is CASSADRGNTEAFF. As DNA, the CDR3 is TGTGCCAGCTCAGCAGACAGGGGGAACACTGAAGCTTTCTTT. The rearrangement links TRBV18 to TRBJ1-1; TRBD1 agrees at 8 bases. Trimming cost V 5 bases and J 1 base; bases outside gene matches: 3. Germline V gene lookup returns CDR1 KGHSH and CDR2 LQKENI. The CDR3 runs to 14 residues.

The CDR3 loop reads CASSDRGTDTQYF. In DNA, the CDR3 is TGTGCCAGCAGTGATCGGGGTACAGATACGCAGTATTTT. V usage is TRBV6-4 and J usage is TRBJ2-3, with D maybe TRBD2 (5 bases). This CDR3 contains 13 residues. V lost 3 bases and J 3 bases, leaving 7 bases between the germline ends. CDR1 is MRHNA and CDR2 is SNTAGT in the germline V gene.

The chain employs TRBV30 and TRBJ1-4, with D uncertain. Trimming cost V 5 bases and J 4 bases, with 11 bases left between them. The length of the CDR3 is 13 residues. CDR1 and CDR2 from the germline V gene are GTSNPN and SVGIG (reference sequence). CDR3 sequence: CAWGPQFNEKLFF. For the CDR3, the DNA is TGTGCCTGGGGACCACAGTTTAATGAAAAACTGTTTTTT.

The chain couples TRBV7-2 to TRBJ1-2; tentative D call: TRBD1 (6 bases). V gave up 2 bases and J gave up 5 bases, with 15 bases separating them. CDR3 length equals 15 residues. Germline-derived CDR1 and CDR2 are SGHTA and FQGNSA. CDR3 DNA: TGTGCCAGCAGCTTAAACAGGGTACGGGATTATGGCTACACCTTC. This gives the protein CASSLNRVRDYGYTF.

V usage is TRBV7-9 and J usage is TRBJ1-1; maybe TRBD1 (5 bases). This CDR3 region has 13 residues. Deletions cut 1 base from V and 3 bases from J, with 6 bases between. Germline V CDR1 and CDR2: SEHNR, FQNEAQ (reference sequence). The CDR3 DNA reads TGTGCCAGCAGCTTAGAACAGGACACTGAAGCTTTCTTT. This sequence encodes CASSLEQDTEAFF.

The V and J genes are TRBV10-1 and TRBJ2-2; 10 bases fit TRBD1. The CDR3 contains 13 residues. The V gene's germline CDR1 is WNHNN and CDR2 SYGVQD (reference sequence). J was trimmed by 5 bases and V by 8 bases; bases with no gene match: 2. DNA for the CDR3: TGCGCCAGCGGGGACAGGGGAACCGGGGAGCTGTTTTTT. As protein: CASGDRGTGELFF.

The chain has TRBV28 and TRBJ2-1; 8 bases line up with TRBD2. This CDR3 spans 17 amino acids. V shed 2 bases, J shed 0 bases, and the junction held 6 bases outside the gene matches. CDR1 MDHEN and CDR2 SYDVKM come from the germline V gene. The CDR3 is CASSLAGGQTSYNEQFF. For the CDR3, the DNA is TGTGCCAGCAGTTTAGCGGGAGGACAAACCTCCTACAATGAGCAGTTCTTC.